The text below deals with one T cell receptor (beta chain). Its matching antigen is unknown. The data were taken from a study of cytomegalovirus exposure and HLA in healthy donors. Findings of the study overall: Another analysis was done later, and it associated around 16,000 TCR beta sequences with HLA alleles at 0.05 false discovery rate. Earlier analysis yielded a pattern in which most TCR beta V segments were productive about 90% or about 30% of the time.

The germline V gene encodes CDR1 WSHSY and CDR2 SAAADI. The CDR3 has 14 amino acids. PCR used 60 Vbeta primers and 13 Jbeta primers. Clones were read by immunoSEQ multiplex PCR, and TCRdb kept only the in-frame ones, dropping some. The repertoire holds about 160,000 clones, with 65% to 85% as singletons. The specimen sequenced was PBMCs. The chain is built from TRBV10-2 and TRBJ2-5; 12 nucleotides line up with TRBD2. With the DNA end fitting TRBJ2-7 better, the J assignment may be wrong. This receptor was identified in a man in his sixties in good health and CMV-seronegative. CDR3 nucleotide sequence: TGCGCCAGCAGGACTAGCGGGAGCTCCTACGAGCAGTACTTC. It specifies CASRTSGSSYEQYF.